This TCR beta chain is drawn from a study of blood T cell repertoires in COVID-19. Looking at the study overall: T cells, B-cell-depleted T cells, or PBMCs supplied cDNA or gDNA.

The germline V gene encodes CDR1 MNHEY and CDR2 SVGEGT. The CDR3 is 19 residues long. V lost 2 bases to trimming and J lost 0 bases, with 20 bases between them. TCRdb keeps only in-frame clones here, not all; method: immunoSEQ multiplex PCR. The table records around 140,000 clones, 87% of them present only once. Cohorts were based on clinical histories the participants reported. This rearrangement joins TRBV6-2 or TRBV6-3 to TRBJ1-3; D call uncertain. The TCR originated in a man between 60 and 75 years old who had recovered from COVID-19. Specimen: PBMCs or T cells enriched from blood (not recorded which). The CDR3 reads CASSYRATRAGSSGNTIYF. The CDR3 bases are TGTGCCAGCAGTTACCGAGCTACGAGGGCGGGTAGCTCTGGAAACACCATATATTTT.